The sequence of this T cell receptor (beta chain) was determined in a study of blood T cell repertoires in COVID-19. Study-wide background: The United States, Italy and Spain were the sources of the acute and convalescent COVID-19 samples. T cells, B-cell-depleted T cells, or PBMCs supplied cDNA or gDNA.

Germline V CDR1 and CDR2: MNHEY, SVGAGI. The CDR3 is 12 amino acids. The V gene lost 4 bases and the J gene lost 4 bases, with 8 bases spanning the gap. Clones were read by immunoSEQ multiplex PCR, and TCRdb kept only the in-frame ones, dropping some. This table has roughly 150,000 clones, more than 75% appearing once. This clone has more than one count but fewer than ten. The source material was peripheral blood. This clonotype originated in a human donor in a cohort sampled during active COVID-19. The genes are TRBV6-5 and TRBJ2-7, with a tentative D call TRBD2 (5 bases). The CDR3 protein is CASSFGGYEQYF. The CDR3 bases are TGTGCCAGCAGTTTCGGAGGTTACGAGCAGTACTTC.